This T cell receptor beta chain was identified during a study of blood T cell repertoires in COVID-19. Study-level information: Sites in the United States, Italy and Spain provided acute and convalescent COVID-19 samples. T cells, B-cell-depleted T cells, or PBMCs supplied cDNA or gDNA.

Original processing methods: Amplified reference gene primers provided the basis for estimating nucleated cell counts. Assay: immunoSEQ multiplex PCR; the TCRdb copy retains only in-frame clones and omits some. Clone size and the V and J calls come from that table; the DNA yielded D and trimming. The sample contains about 180,000 clones, roughly 85% of which appear only once. Germline loops: CDR1 SGHDT, CDR2 YYEEEE. This CDR3 contains 16 residues. J lost 0 bases, V lost 4 bases, and 7 bases had no gene match. The clonotype was recovered from a young woman who had recovered from COVID-19. This rearrangement joins TRBV5-6 to TRBJ1-1; 9 nucleotides line up with TRBD1. The sequencing sample was made of PBMCs or T cells enriched from blood (not recorded which). Here the CDR3 DNA reads TGTGCCAGCAGCACCGGACAGGGGATTATGAACACTGAAGCTTTCTTT. It specifies CASSTGQGIMNTEAFF.